A single sample gave rise to the 25 T cell receptor beta chains below, sequenced in a study of blood T cell repertoires in COVID-19. Sequencing used immunoSEQ multiplex PCR; TCRdb keeps in-frame clones, though not all of them. The top ten hold roughly 1% of the sample, which has roughly 500,000 clones, 85% to 90% seen once. Sequencing was performed on peripheral blood. These receptors were obtained from a man between 18 and 29 years old with COVID-19, enrolled during active disease.

The J gene is TRBJ2-6, the V gene TRBV3-1 (or the pseudogene TRBV3-2), with a weak D call TRBD2 (5 bases). Trimming left V 5 bases short and J 3 bases short, with 14 bases between. The germline CDR1 and CDR2 sequences are LGHDT and YNNKEL (reference sequence). The CDR3 is 16 amino acids. The CDR3 DNA is TGTGCCAGCAGCTCTGTCCGGGGTTTTGGGGCCAACGTCCTGACTTTC. Translating gives CASSSVRGFGANVLTF.

The CDR3 sequence is CASSPIAGFSYEQYF. In DNA, the CDR3 is TGTGCCAGCAGCCCTATAGCGGGGTTCTCCTACGAGCAGTACTTC. This rearrangement joins TRBV6-2 or TRBV6-3 to TRBJ2-7; 8 bases map to TRBD2. The germline gives CDR1 MNHEY, CDR2 SVGEGT. This CDR3 has 15 residues. Trimming took 6 bases from V and 0 from J; bases not matched to a gene: 7.

J is TRBJ2-5 and V is TRBV4-1; 9 bases match TRBD1. Germline lookup yields CDR1 MGHRA and CDR2 YSYEKL. The CDR3 has 17 residues. The trim removed 0 bases at V and 6 bases at J, leaving 11 bases unmatched. CDR3 region: CASSQEGPPQGAQTQYF. The CDR3 bases are TGCGCCAGCAGCCAAGAAGGCCCTCCACAGGGGGCACAGACCCAGTACTTC.

This clone was counted once. V and J are TRBV5-4 and TRBJ2-7, with 11 bases that match TRBD1. Germline V gene data show CDR1 as SGHNT and CDR2 as YYREEE (reference sequence). The CDR3 is made up of 16 amino acids. With V trimmed by 1 base and J by 2 bases, 5 bases remained unmatched. CDR3 nucleotide sequence: TGTGCCAGCAGCTTGAAGGGGACAGGGGGGGCCTACGAGCAGTACTTC. It specifies CASSLKGTGGAYEQYF.

Notes on this clone: Other DNA sequences in this specimen translate into the identical CDR3. This chain links TRBV18 with TRBJ1-5, with D unclear. The V gene's germline CDR1 is KGHSH and CDR2 LQKENI. Trimming took 3 bases from V and 4 from J, leaving 10 bases between them. The CDR3 spans 14 residues. The CDR3 nucleotides read TGTGCCAGCTCACCGGAGAGTGGTAATCAGCCCCAGCATTTT. It is translated as CASSPESGNQPQHF.

This clone occurred a few times. The chain combines TRBV19 with TRBJ2-3; no clear D gene. Germline lookup yields CDR1 LNHDA and CDR2 SQIVND (reference sequence). CDR3 length: 14 residues. The V end was cut by 2 bases, the J end by 1 base, with 7 bases between. CDR3 amino acids: CASSIQRRTDTQYF. The CDR3, as DNA: TGTGCCAGTAGTATACAGCGTCGCACAGATACGCAGTATTTT.

The rearrangement joins TRBV5-1 to TRBJ1-1, with no clear D. The CDR3 spans 14 residues. V was trimmed by 2 bases and J by 6 bases, leaving 14 bases between them. CDR1 and CDR2 (germline): SGHRS, YFSETQ. CDR3 sequence reads: CASSLEGGSAEAFF. The CDR3 DNA sequence: TGCGCCAGCAGCTTAGAAGGAGGGTCCGCTGAAGCTTTCTTT.

The genes are TRBV5-6 and TRBJ2-3, with 7 bases identical to TRBD2. The CDR3 runs to 15 residues. Per the germline V gene, CDR1 is SGHDT and CDR2 is YYEEEE. V was clipped by 4 bases and J by 4 bases; unmatched bases: 9. CDR3 nucleotide sequence: TGTGCCAGCAGCCCGGAGGGGAGGGGTCCAGATACGCAGTATTTT. It codes for CASSPEGRGPDTQYF.

The genes are TRBV10-2 and TRBJ2-1, with a weak D call TRBD2 (5 bases). The CDR3 is made up of 13 amino acids. V was pared by 0 bases and J by 8 bases, with 8 bases between. CDR1 and CDR2 (germline): WSHSY, SAAADI. CDR3 nucleotide sequence: TGCGCCAGCAGTGAGTCTAGCGCCCATGAGCAGTTCTTC. It is translated as CASSESSAHEQFF.

The V gene is TRBV14, the J gene TRBJ2-4; 8 nucleotides line up with TRBD2. V was pared by 1 base and J by 10 bases, with 0 bases of the junction left unmatched. Germline V gene sequence: CDR1 SGHDN, CDR2 FVKESK. The CDR3 sequence is 12 residues long. In nucleotides, the CDR3 is TGTGCCAGCAGCCAAGGCGGGGGGATTCAGTACTTC. This gives the protein CASSQGGGIQYF.

The genes are TRBV29-1 and TRBJ2-2; D is perhaps TRBD2 (6 bases). Trimming pared 6 bases from V and 7 bases from J, leaving 15 bases between. Germline CDR1 is SQVTM and CDR2 is ANQGSEA. This CDR3 has 13 amino acids. CDR3 residues: CSVGAGWIGELFF. Written as DNA, the CDR3 is TGCAGCGTCGGTGCGGGGTGGATCGGGGAGCTGTTTTTT.

The V gene is TRBV3-1 (or the pseudogene TRBV3-2), the J gene TRBJ2-7; 10 nucleotides align to TRBD2. The CDR3 is made up of 13 amino acids. Trimming took 10 bases from V and 2 from J; bases not matched to a gene: 5. Germline assignment: CDR1 LGHDT and CDR2 YNNKEL (reference sequence). The CDR3 protein is CATTLAGTYEQYF. The DNA of the CDR3 is TGTGCCACTACACTAGCGGGGACCTACGAGCAGTACTTC.

J is TRBJ2-7 and V is TRBV3-1 (or the pseudogene TRBV3-2); 9 bases line up with TRBD1. The CDR3 contains 14 residues. Trimming at V came to 2 bases and at J to 3 bases, leaving 2 bases not matched to a gene. Germline CDR1 LGHDT, CDR2 YNNKEL (reference sequence). The CDR3 bases are TGTGCCAGCAGCCAAACAGGGGGCGACTACGAGCAGTACTTC. Protein product: CASSQTGGDYEQYF.

This clone was observed a handful of times. The rearrangement joins TRBV2 to TRBJ1-2; the D is unclear. The germline gives CDR1 SNHLY, CDR2 FYNNEI. The CDR3 extends over 11 amino acids. V lost 6 bases to trimming and J lost 4 bases, with 6 bases between them. DNA of the CDR3: TGTGCCAGCAGCCCTCCCTATGGCTACACCTTC. Amino acid sequence: CASSPPYGYTF.

The chain recombines TRBV23-1 with TRBJ1-6; the D gene is possibly TRBD1 (6 bases). TRBV23-1 is treated as an ORF (open reading frame) with a function not yet certain. The CDR3 is 13 amino acids. Deletions cut 3 bases from V and 7 bases from J, with 7 bases between. CDR3 loop: CASSQGANSPLHF. The CDR3 nucleotides are TGCGCCAGCAGTCAGGGGGCCAATTCACCCCTCCACTTT.

The CDR3 here is CASSLAGTEETQYF. The CDR3 DNA is TGTGCCAGCAGTTTAGCTGGGACAGAAGAGACCCAGTACTTC. The V and J genes are TRBV27 and TRBJ2-5, with 7 bases that match TRBD1. Germline values: CDR1 MNHEY, CDR2 SMNVEV (reference sequence). CDR3 length: 14 amino acids. With 2 bases clipped from V and 3 bases from J, the junction kept 3 bases outside the gene matches.

The gene calls are TRBV7-9 and TRBJ2-7; the D gene is possibly TRBD2 (7 bases). The germline V and J ends were trimmed by 2 bases and 3 bases, with 20 bases remaining between them. This CDR3 contains 17 residues. Germline-derived CDR1 and CDR2 are SEHNR and FQNEAQ (reference sequence). Here the CDR3 reads CASSLLGAGEGDYEQYF. DNA for the CDR3: TGTGCCAGCAGCTTATTGGGCGCAGGGGAGGGCGACTACGAGCAGTACTTC.

This chain connects TRBV18 to TRBJ2-2, with 13 nucleotides matching TRBD2. CDR3 length equals 16 residues. Unmatched junction bases numbered 5, after V lost 5 bases and J lost 5 bases. The V gene's germline CDR1 is KGHSH and CDR2 LQKENI. The CDR3 here is CASSWTSGSVTGELFF. The CDR3 nucleotides are TGTGCCAGCTCATGGACTAGCGGGAGCGTAACCGGGGAGCTGTTTTTT.

This clone appeared many times. V gene TRBV27 combines with J gene TRBJ1-5; 7 nucleotides align to TRBD1. V lost 6 bases to trimming and J lost 2 bases; unmatched junction nucleotides: 10. Germline assignment: CDR1 MNHEY and CDR2 SMNVEV (reference sequence). This CDR3 comprises 16 residues. CDR3 DNA sequence: TGTGCCAGCAGACGTACCACAGGGGTAGGCAATCAGCCCCAGCATTTT. Translating it yields CASRRTTGVGNQPQHF.

The chain carries TRBV12-5 and TRBJ1-5, with D unclear. This CDR3 region has 11 residues. Trimming cost V 6 bases and J 6 bases, with 6 bases left between them. Germline V CDR1 and CDR2: LGHNT, FRNRAP. CDR3 residues: CASGLGQPQHF. Here the CDR3 DNA reads TGTGCTAGTGGCCTCGGTCAGCCCCAGCATTTT.

In this sample, this clone turned up a few times. This chain links TRBV5-1 with TRBJ2-1; possibly TRBD1 for D (5 bases). CDR1 is SGHRS and CDR2 is YFSETQ in the germline V gene. The V gene lost 5 bases and the J gene lost 4 bases, with 10 bases spanning the gap. The CDR3 runs 13 residues. CDR3 amino acids: CASRTDRYNEQFF. In nucleotides, the CDR3 is TGCGCCAGCAGGACCGACAGATACAATGAGCAGTTCTTC.

This clone has a count of ten or more. V gene TRBV27 combines with J gene TRBJ2-7; D perhaps matches TRBD2 (5 bases). Germline CDR1 is MNHEY and CDR2 is SMNVEV (reference sequence). This CDR3 region has 14 residues. V gave up 7 bases and J gave up 6 bases, with 19 bases separating them. The CDR3 region is CASNLRPGWGEQYF. In DNA form, the CDR3 reads TGTGCCAGCAACTTGCGTCCGGGATGGGGCGAGCAGTACTTC.

The chain combines TRBV12-3 or TRBV12-4 with TRBJ1-1; unclear D gene. Trimming removed 4 bases from V and 5 bases from J, with 8 bases in between. This CDR3 contains 12 residues. CDR3 DNA sequence: TGTGCCAGCAGTTCATCCGGGACTGAAGCTTTCTTT. Its protein is CASSSSGTEAFF.

V and J are TRBV5-6 and TRBJ2-7; D might be TRBD2 (6 bases). V was shortened by 6 bases and J by 0 bases, with 16 bases between the two germline ends. The CDR3 has 15 amino acids. Per germline, CDR1 SGHDT and CDR2 YYEEEE. CDR3 nucleotide sequence: TGTGCCAGCACCCCCCGTCGGGGGAACTCCTACGAGCAGTACTTC. Encoded protein: CASTPRRGNSYEQYF.

The chain has TRBV11-3 and TRBJ2-7; no firm D call. Trimming removed 5 bases at V and 0 bases at J, with 11 bases between. CDR1 SGHNT and CDR2 YENEEA come from the germline V gene. The CDR3 has 14 residues. The CDR3: CASSDSLGSYEQYF. The DNA of the CDR3 is TGTGCCAGCAGCGACTCCCTCGGCTCCTACGAGCAGTACTTC.